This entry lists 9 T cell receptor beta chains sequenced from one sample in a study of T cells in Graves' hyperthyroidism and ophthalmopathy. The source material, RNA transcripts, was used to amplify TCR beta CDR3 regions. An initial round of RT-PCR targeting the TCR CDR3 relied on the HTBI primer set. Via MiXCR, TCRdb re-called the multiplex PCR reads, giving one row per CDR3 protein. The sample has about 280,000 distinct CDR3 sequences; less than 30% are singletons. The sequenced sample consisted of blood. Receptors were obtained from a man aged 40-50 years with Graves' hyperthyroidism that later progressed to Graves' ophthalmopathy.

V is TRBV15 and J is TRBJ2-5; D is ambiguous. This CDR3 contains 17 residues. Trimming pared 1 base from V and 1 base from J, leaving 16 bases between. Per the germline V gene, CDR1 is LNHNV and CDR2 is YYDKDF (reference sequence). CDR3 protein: CATSRVGASQFQETQYF. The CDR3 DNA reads TGTGCCACCAGCAGAGTCGGAGCGTCACAGTTCCAAGAGACCCAGTACTTC.

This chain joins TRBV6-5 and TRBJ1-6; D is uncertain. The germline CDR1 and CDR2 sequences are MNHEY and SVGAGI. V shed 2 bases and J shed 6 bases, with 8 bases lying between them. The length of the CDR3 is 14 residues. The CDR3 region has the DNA TGTGCCAGCAGTTACGCCAGATCTAATTCACCCCTCCACTTT. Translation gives CASSYARSNSPLHF.

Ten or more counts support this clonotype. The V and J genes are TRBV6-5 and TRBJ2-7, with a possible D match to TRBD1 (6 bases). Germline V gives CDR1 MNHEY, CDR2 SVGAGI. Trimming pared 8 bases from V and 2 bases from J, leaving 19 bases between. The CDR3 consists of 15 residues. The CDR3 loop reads CASFLRAGAAYEQYF. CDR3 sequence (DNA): TGTGCCAGCTTTCTGCGGGCAGGGGCGGCCTACGAGCAGTACTTC.

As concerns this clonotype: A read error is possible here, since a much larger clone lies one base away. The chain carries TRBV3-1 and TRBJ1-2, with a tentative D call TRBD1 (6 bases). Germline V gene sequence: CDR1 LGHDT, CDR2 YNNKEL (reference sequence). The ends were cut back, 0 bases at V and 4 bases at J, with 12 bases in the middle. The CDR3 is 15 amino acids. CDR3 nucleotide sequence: TGTGCCAGCAGCCAAGAGTACAGGGCCAGCTATGGCTACACCTTC. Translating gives CASSQEYRASYGYTF.

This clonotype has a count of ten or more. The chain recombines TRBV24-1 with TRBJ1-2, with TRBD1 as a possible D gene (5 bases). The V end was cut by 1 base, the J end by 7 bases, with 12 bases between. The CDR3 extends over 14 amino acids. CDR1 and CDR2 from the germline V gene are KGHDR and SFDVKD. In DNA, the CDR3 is TGTGCCACCAGTGATTTTCAGGGCTTCAGTGGCTACACCTTC. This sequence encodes CATSDFQGFSGYTF.

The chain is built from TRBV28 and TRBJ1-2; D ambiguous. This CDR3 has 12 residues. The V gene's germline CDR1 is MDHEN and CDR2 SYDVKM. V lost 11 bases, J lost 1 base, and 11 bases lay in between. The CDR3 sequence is CASRDLNYGYTF. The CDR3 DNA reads TGTGCCTCCCGCGACCTTAACTATGGCTACACCTTC.

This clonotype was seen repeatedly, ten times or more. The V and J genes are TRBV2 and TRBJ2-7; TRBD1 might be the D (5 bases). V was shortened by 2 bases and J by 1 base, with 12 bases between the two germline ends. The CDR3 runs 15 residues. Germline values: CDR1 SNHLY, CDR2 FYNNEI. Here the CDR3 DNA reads TGTGCCAGCAGTGAACCCCCCAGGGTGTCCTACGAGCAGTACTTC. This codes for CASSEPPRVSYEQYF.

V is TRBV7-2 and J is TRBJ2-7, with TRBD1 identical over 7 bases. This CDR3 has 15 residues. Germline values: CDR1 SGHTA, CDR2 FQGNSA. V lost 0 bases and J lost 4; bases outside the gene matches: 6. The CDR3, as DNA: TGTGCCAGCAGCTTAGCAGGGGGACAGTTTTACGAGCAGTACTTC. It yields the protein CASSLAGGQFYEQYF. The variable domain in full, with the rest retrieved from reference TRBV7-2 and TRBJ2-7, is GAGVSQSPSNKVTEKGKDVELRCDPISGHTALYWYRQSLGQGLEFLIYFQGNSAPDKSGLPSDRFSAERTGGSVSTLTIQRTQQEDSAVYLCASSLAGGQFYEQYFGPGTRLTVT.

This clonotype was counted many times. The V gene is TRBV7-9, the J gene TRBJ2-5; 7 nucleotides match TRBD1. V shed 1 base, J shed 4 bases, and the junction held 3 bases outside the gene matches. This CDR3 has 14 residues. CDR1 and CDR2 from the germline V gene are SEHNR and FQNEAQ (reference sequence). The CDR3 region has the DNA TGTGCCAGCAGCTTAGTTGCAGGGGGAGAGACCCAGTACTTC. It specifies CASSLVAGGETQYF.